This entry lists 8 T cell receptor beta chains sequenced from one sample in a study of shared clonotypes between healthy human individuals. Positive CCR7 selection of CD45RO-negative cells yielded the naive CD8 cells, and terminally differentiated effector memory CD45RA+ cells were excluded. The assay was immunoSEQ multiplex PCR, and TCRdb's table has in-frame clones only and misses some. The sample holds more than 550,000 clones, about 90% seen once. The sequenced sample was naive CD8+ T cells sorted from blood. Every receptor here comes from a man aged 25-45 years in good health.

Of note for this clone: Other DNA sequences in this specimen translate into the identical CDR3. The rearrangement joins TRBV7-9 to TRBJ2-1, with 8 bases fitting TRBD2. Per the germline V gene, CDR1 is SEHNR and CDR2 is FQNEAQ (reference sequence). The CDR3 runs to 12 residues. V trimming: 1 base; J trimming: 14 bases; junction bases outside the gene matches: 4. The CDR3 loop reads CASSLGRGEEFF. The CDR3 DNA reads TGTGCCAGCAGCTTAGGGCGGGGGGAGGAGTTCTTC.

The rearrangement uses TRBV2 and TRBJ2-1; 11 nucleotides agree with TRBD2. V trimming: 4 bases; J trimming: 4 bases; junction bases outside the gene matches: 3. Germline-derived CDR1 and CDR2 are SNHLY and FYNNEI. The CDR3 length is 15 residues. DNA of the CDR3: TGTGCCAGCAGTGCGGTAGCGGGAGGGTACAATGAGCAGTTCTTC. This sequence encodes CASSAVAGGYNEQFF. Filled out from reference TRBV2 and TRBJ2-1, the complete variable domain reads EPEVTQTPSHQVTQMGQEVILRCVPISNHLYFYWYRQILGQKVEFLVSFYNNEISEKSEIFDDQFSVERPDGSNFTLKIRSTKLEDSAMYFCASSAVAGGYNEQFFGPGTRLTVL.

V and J are TRBV7-9 and TRBJ1-5; D remains ambiguous. Looked up from germline, CDR1 is SEHNR and CDR2 is FQNEAQ (reference sequence). Trimming stripped 4 bases from V and 9 bases from J, with 7 bases between. This CDR3 region has 11 residues. The CDR3 protein is CASSSVGPQHF. The DNA of the CDR3 is TGTGCCAGCAGCTCGGTCGGGCCCCAGCATTTT.

The chain combines TRBV27 with TRBJ1-1; D not resolved. The V end was cut by 6 bases, the J end by 4 bases, with 12 bases between. The CDR3 extends over 13 amino acids. From germline, CDR1 is MNHEY and CDR2 SMNVEV (reference sequence). Here the CDR3 reads CASSGLTPTEAFF. In DNA, the CDR3 is TGTGCCAGCAGCGGTCTCACCCCCACTGAAGCTTTCTTT.

The V call is TRBV28, the J call TRBJ1-4; the match to TRBD1 covers 9 bases. V dropped 9 bases and J dropped 7; count of bases not matched to a gene: 12. The length of the CDR3 is 15 residues. Per germline, CDR1 MDHEN and CDR2 SYDVKM. In DNA form, the CDR3 reads TGTGCCAGTGTAAAATCGGACAGGGGACTTGAAAAACTGTTTTTT. Protein sequence: CASVKSDRGLEKLFF. Full variable domain (rest looked up from reference TRBV28 and TRBJ1-4): DVKVTQSSRYLVKRTGEKVFLECVQDMDHENMFWYRQDPGLGLRLIYFSYDVKMKEKGDIPEGYSVSREKKERFSLILESASTNQTSMYLCASVKSDRGLEKLFFGSGTQLSVL.

This clone was observed once. The rearrangement uses TRBV7-2 and TRBJ2-3; D gene unclear. CDR1 and CDR2 from the germline V gene are SGHTA and FQGNSA. The V and J ends lost 5 bases and 6 bases respectively, with 9 bases between them. CDR3 length equals 12 residues. CDR3 amino acids: CASSKRLDTQYF. The CDR3 DNA reads as TGTGCCAGCAGCAAAAGACTGGATACGCAGTATTTT. Full variable domain (outside the CDR3, taken from reference TRBV7-2 and TRBJ2-3): GAGVSQSPSNKVTEKGKDVELRCDPISGHTALYWYRQSLGQGLEFLIYFQGNSAPDKSGLPSDRFSAERTGGSVSTLTIQRTQQEDSAVYLCASSKRLDTQYFGPGTRLTVL.

This chain uses TRBV4-1 with TRBJ1-5; TRBD1 agrees at 7 bases. Germline values: CDR1 MGHRA, CDR2 YSYEKL. After removal of 1 base from V and 6 bases from J, the junction contained 9 bases not matched to a gene. CDR3 length equals 16 residues. In nucleotides, the CDR3 is TGCGCCAGCAGCCAAGGTGACAGGGTGGGGGGTCAGCCCCAGCATTTT. Amino acid sequence: CASSQGDRVGGQPQHF.

This clone was counted a few times. The chain carries TRBV29-1 and TRBJ2-1; TRBD2 matches at 14 bases. Germline V CDR1 and CDR2: SQVTM, ANQGSEA. This CDR3 is built from 15 residues. V lost 4 bases, J lost 2 bases, and 1 base stayed unmatched. The DNA for the CDR3 is TGCAGCGTTGGGGGACTAGCGGGAGCCTACAATGAGCAGTTCTTC. This codes for CSVGGLAGAYNEQFF.